A single T cell receptor (beta chain) is shown here with its context. This likely traces to a read error, being one base from a far larger clone. This CDR3 contains 14 residues. Losses at the gene ends were 4 bases for V and 7 bases for J; bases not matched to a gene: 4. Germline CDR1 is SGHRS and CDR2 is YFSETQ. The sample is drawn from a study of low-dose radiotherapy and immunotherapy resistance in tumors. Across the whole study: Administration of intravenous cyclophosphamide at 200 mg/m2 took place every two weeks, one day before radiation and immunotherapy.

First-strand cDNA relied on TRAV- and TRBV-specific primers spanning alpha and beta chains. It was with a constant-region primer and a V-primer adapter that TCRs were amplified over about 19 PCR cycles. mRNA, after isolation, was amplified by in vitro transcription. MiXCR, applied by TCRdb to the reads, yields one record per CDR3 protein. The data show 70,000 to 90,000 distinct CDR3 sequences, roughly a sixth seen once. Time point reported: before trial treatment. Treatment combined nivolumab, ipilimumab, aspirin, low-dose cyclophosphamide and low-dose radiotherapy in a dose-escalation trial. The V call is TRBV5-1, the J call TRBJ2-1; 11 bases map to TRBD1. The sample here was PBMCs, taken before treatment. The clonotype comes from a male donor with prostate cancer. The DNA for the CDR3 is TGCGCCAGCAGCCCCGGGGACAGGGGGAATGAGCAGTTCTTC. Translated, it gives CASSPGDRGNEQFF.